This entry describes one T cell receptor (beta chain). Healthy people donating bone marrow made up the donors. The sample is drawn from a study of cytomegalovirus exposure and HLA in healthy donors. Amplification used 60 Vbeta primers and 13 Jbeta primers. Produced via immunoSEQ multiplex PCR; TCRdb's table is partial and in-frame only. The data contain around 120,000 clones, approximately 80% of them seen just once; the ten biggest clones take up 0.95% to 1.1%. Germline values: CDR1 SGHDT, CDR2 YYEEEE. The CDR3 is 15 residues long. V lost 2 bases and J 5 bases, leaving 11 bases between the germline ends.

The sequenced sample consisted of PBMCs. The receptor's source is a human donor in good health. This chain connects TRBV5-6 to TRBJ1-6; D ambiguous. The CDR3 protein is CASSLISGHNSPLHF. As DNA, the CDR3 is TGTGCCAGCAGCTTAATATCAGGTCATAATTCACCCCTCCACTTT.